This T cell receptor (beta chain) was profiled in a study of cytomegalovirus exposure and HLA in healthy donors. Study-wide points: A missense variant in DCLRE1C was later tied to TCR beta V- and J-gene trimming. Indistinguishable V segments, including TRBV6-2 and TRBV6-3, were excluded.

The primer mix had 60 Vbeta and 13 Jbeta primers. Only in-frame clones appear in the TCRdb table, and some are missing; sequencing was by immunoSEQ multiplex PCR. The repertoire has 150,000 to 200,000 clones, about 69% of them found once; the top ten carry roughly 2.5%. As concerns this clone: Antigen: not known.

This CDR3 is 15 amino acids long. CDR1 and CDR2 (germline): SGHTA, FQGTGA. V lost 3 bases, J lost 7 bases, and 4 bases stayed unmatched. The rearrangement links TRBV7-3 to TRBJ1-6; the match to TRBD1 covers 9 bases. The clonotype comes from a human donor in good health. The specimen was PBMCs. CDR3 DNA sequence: TGTGCCAGCAGCTTCGGACAGGGGTTCAATTCACCCCTCCACTTT. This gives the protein CASSFGQGFNSPLHF.